This record looks at one TCR beta chain sequence and its context. The CDR3 is 13 amino acids. CDR1 LGHDT and CDR2 YNNKEL come from the germline V gene (reference sequence). The ends were cut back, 1 base at V and 5 bases at J, with 3 bases in the middle. The entry originates in a study of control samples from healthy donors and cancer patients. Clones were read by immunoSEQ multiplex PCR, and TCRdb kept only the in-frame ones, dropping some. The repertoire holds about 190,000 clones, with roughly nine tenths as singletons. The V call is TRBV3-1 (or the pseudogene TRBV3-2), the J call TRBJ2-6; D unclear. Sample: blood. This receptor was identified in a man aged 30 to 39 in good health. CDR3 in amino acids: CASSQARANVLTF. The CDR3 DNA sequence: TGTGCCAGCAGCCAAGCCCGGGCCAACGTCCTGACTTTC.